Below are 28 T cell receptor beta chains sequenced from a single sample in a study of cytotoxic CD8 clonotypes in ibrutinib-treated CLL (TCRdb year 2021). To prepare the library, the immunoSEQ multiplex PCR assay was applied. The immuneACCESS repertoire file appears here via TCRdb, limited to in-frame rearrangements. These files lack a portion of the clones; in checked studies, under half of the deficit traces to unresolved V genes, and the cause of the others is not known. For this sample there are 250,000 to 350,000 clones; roughly 76% appear just once. Jointly, the top ten make up 5.6% of the sample. The time point label corresponds to: progressive disease on ibrutinib. Sequenced material: PBMCs, taken at disease progression, from a patient treated with ibrutinib. These receptors were taken from a human donor with chronic lymphocytic leukemia.

This chain joins TRBV27 and TRBJ2-1, with a tentative D call TRBD2 (7 bases). CDR3 size: 16 residues. Germline V gene lookup returns CDR1 MNHEY and CDR2 SMNVEV (reference sequence). Trimming took off 6 bases at V and 0 bases at J, with 15 bases between the two ends. The CDR3 spells CASSSGGHSSYNEQFF. CDR3 DNA: TGTGCCAGCAGCTCGGGGGGCCACAGCTCCTACAATGAGCAGTTCTTC.

This sequence joins TRBV19 and TRBJ1-1; TRBD1 matches at 10 bases. Germline CDR1 LNHDA, CDR2 SQIVND (reference sequence). Losses at the gene ends were 3 bases for V and 8 bases for J; bases not matched to a gene: 9. The length of the CDR3 is 15 residues. The CDR3 here is CASSIRDRGLGEAFF. The CDR3 DNA reads as TGTGCCAGTAGTATCCGGGACAGGGGACTCGGCGAAGCTTTCTTT.

The V gene is TRBV15, the J gene TRBJ2-3; D ambiguous. V dropped 8 bases and J dropped 0 bases, with 18 bases sitting between them. Germline V gives CDR1 LNHNV, CDR2 YYDKDF (reference sequence). This CDR3 is 16 amino acids long. The CDR3 nucleotides are TGTGCCACCCGCGGCAGAGGCAGTACTAGCACAGATACGCAGTATTTT. It specifies CATRGRGSTSTDTQYF.

This chain links TRBV15 with TRBJ2-7; D remains unclear. Trimming took 5 bases from V and 6 from J, leaving 14 bases between them. Germline V gene lookup returns CDR1 LNHNV and CDR2 YYDKDF (reference sequence). This CDR3 spans 13 amino acids. The chain's CDR3 is CATSAKPNTEQYF. CDR3 nucleotides: TGTGCCACCAGCGCCAAACCAAACACCGAGCAGTACTTC.

The chain is built from TRBV4-3 and TRBJ2-1; 7 bases fit TRBD2. The length of the CDR3 is 16 residues. The V segment lost 3 bases and the J segment 4 bases; nucleotides outside the gene matches: 9. The germline CDR1 and CDR2 sequences are LGHNA and YSLEER. The CDR3 region is CASSHTGTTTYNEQFF. The CDR3 DNA is TGCGCCAGCAGCCATACCGGGACTACCACTTACAATGAGCAGTTCTTC.

The chain uses TRBV9 and TRBJ2-1, with D tentatively TRBD2 (6 bases). The germline V gene encodes CDR1 SGDLS and CDR2 YYNGEE. The CDR3 consists of 15 residues. V was clipped by 4 bases and J by 9 bases, with 20 bases between them. The CDR3 here is CASSSAGTRGSEQFF. For the CDR3, the DNA is TGTGCCAGCAGCTCCGCCGGGACTCGGGGAAGTGAGCAGTTCTTC. Looking up the rest from reference TRBV9 and TRBJ2-1 gives the full variable domain: DSGVTQTPKHLITATGQRVTLRCSPRSGDLSVYWYQQSLDQGLQFLIQYYNGEERAKGNILERFSAQQFPDLHSELNLSSLELGDSALYFCASSSAGTRGSEQFFGPGTRLTVL.

The J gene is TRBJ1-2, the V gene TRBV14; no reliable D call. CDR1 and CDR2 (germline): SGHDN, FVKESK. Trimming removed 0 bases at V and 2 bases at J, with 13 bases between. The CDR3 runs to 16 residues. The CDR3: CASSQDLGGANYGYTF. In nucleotides, the CDR3 is TGTGCCAGCAGCCAAGATTTGGGTGGTGCAAACTATGGCTACACCTTC.

This rearrangement joins TRBV13 to TRBJ2-7, with TRBD1 as a possible D gene (6 bases). The CDR3 totals 15 residues. The V end lost 5 bases, the J end lost 2 bases, and 16 bases lay between the germline ends. CDR1 and CDR2 from the germline V gene are PRHDT and FYEKMQ (reference sequence). The CDR3 DNA sequence: TGTGCCAGCAGCACCTACGTACAGGGCCCCTACGAGCAGTACTTC. This translates into CASSTYVQGPYEQYF.

The chain carries TRBV4-1 and TRBJ2-6; D is uncertain. The CDR3 is made up of 17 amino acids. V was clipped by 1 base and J by 0 bases, with 10 bases between them. In germline, CDR1 is MGHRA, CDR2 YSYEKL. CDR3 DNA: TGCGCCAGCAGCCAAGGACGGGTTCACTCTGGGGCCAACGTCCTGACTTTC. Translating it yields CASSQGRVHSGANVLTF.

The chain recombines TRBV4-1 with TRBJ2-7; a possible D gene is TRBD1 (5 bases). Trimming took off 2 bases at V and 3 bases at J, with 11 bases between the two ends. The V gene's germline CDR1 is MGHRA and CDR2 YSYEKL. CDR3 length: 14 residues. The CDR3 loop reads CASSQMTVNYEQYF. The CDR3 DNA reads as TGCGCCAGCAGCCAAATGACAGTAAACTACGAGCAGTACTTC.

The J gene is TRBJ1-1, the V gene TRBV5-4, with D unclear. CDR1 and CDR2 from the germline V gene are SGHNT and YYREEE (reference sequence). This CDR3 has 13 amino acids. The ends were cut back, 0 bases at V and 3 bases at J, with 6 bases in the middle. The CDR3 DNA is TGTGCCAGCAGCTTGGTATCGGACACTGAAGCTTTCTTT. It encodes CASSLVSDTEAFF. Full variable domain (remainder filled in from reference TRBV5-4 and TRBJ1-1): ETGVTQSPTHLIKTRGQQVTLRCSSQSGHNTVSWYQQALGQGPQFIFQYYREEENGRGNFPPRFSGLQFPNYSSELNVNALELDDSALYLCASSLVSDTEAFFGQGTRLTVV.

The rearrangement uses TRBV11-2 and TRBJ2-3; D not certain. The V and J ends lost 1 base and 6 bases respectively, with 8 bases between them. The CDR3 is made up of 13 amino acids. Germline CDR1 and CDR2: SGHAT and FQNNGV. The CDR3: CASSLAAADTQYF. CDR3 nucleotide sequence: TGTGCCAGCAGCTTAGCAGCAGCGGATACGCAGTATTTT.

A few counts support this clone. The chain couples TRBV2 to TRBJ2-3, with a weak D call TRBD2 (5 bases). The V gene lost 3 bases and the J gene lost 2 bases, with 12 bases spanning the gap. The CDR3 length is 15 residues. The V gene's germline CDR1 is SNHLY and CDR2 FYNNEI. CDR3 in amino acids: CASSDRGSTTDTQYF. The CDR3 DNA follows: TGTGCCAGCAGTGATCGGGGATCAACCACAGATACGCAGTATTTT.

The gene calls are TRBV7-2 and TRBJ2-5, with D tentatively TRBD1 (7 bases). The CDR3 loop spans 15 amino acids. CDR1 and CDR2 from the germline V gene are SGHTA and FQGNSA. The germline V and J ends were trimmed by 1 base and 2 bases, with 11 bases remaining between them. The CDR3 DNA follows: TGTGCCAGCAGCTTAGTCAGGGGGGCTCAAGAGACCCAGTACTTC. Translating it yields CASSLVRGAQETQYF.

The V gene is TRBV18, the J gene TRBJ1-1; 9 bases match TRBD1. The CDR3 extends over 16 amino acids. From germline, CDR1 is KGHSH and CDR2 LQKENI. V shed 2 bases, J shed 0 bases, and the junction held 4 bases outside the gene matches. The DNA for the CDR3 is TGTGCCAGCTCACCAACTACAGGGGGCTTGAACACTGAAGCTTTCTTT. The encoded protein is CASSPTTGGLNTEAFF.

This rearrangement joins TRBV9 to TRBJ2-1; perhaps TRBD2 as D (6 bases). From germline, CDR1 is SGDLS and CDR2 YYNGEE. The length of the CDR3 is 14 residues. The ends were cut back, 3 bases at V and 9 bases at J, with 16 bases in the middle. The CDR3 DNA reads TGTGCCAGCAGCGAATGGGACTCCCCCGGTGAGCAGTTCTTC. Its protein product is CASSEWDSPGEQFF.

V gene TRBV7-2 combines with J gene TRBJ1-1; TRBD1 might be the D (5 bases). Germline-derived CDR1 and CDR2 are SGHTA and FQGNSA. The CDR3 is 13 amino acids. V gave up 2 bases and J gave up 11 bases, with 15 bases separating them. The CDR3 loop reads CASSLKWGEHAFF. The CDR3 DNA is TGTGCCAGCAGCTTAAAATGGGGGGAGCACGCTTTCTTT. Full variable domain (outside the CDR3, taken from reference TRBV7-2 and TRBJ1-1): GAGVSQSPSNKVTEKGKDVELRCDPISGHTALYWYRQSLGQGLEFLIYFQGNSAPDKSGLPSDRFSAERTGGSVSTLTIQRTQQEDSAVYLCASSLKWGEHAFFGQGTRLTVV.

This clone was detected only a few times. This chain joins TRBV6-5 and TRBJ2-7; 13 nucleotides agree with TRBD2. Germline V gene sequence: CDR1 MNHEY, CDR2 SVGAGI. There are 14 residues in the CDR3. V was clipped by 6 bases and J by 7 bases; unmatched bases: 6. The CDR3 region has the DNA TGTGCCAGCAGGCGACTAGCGGGAGGTTTTGAGCAGTACTTC. As protein: CASRRLAGGFEQYF.

The J gene is TRBJ2-1, the V gene TRBV29-1; TRBD2 matches at 12 bases. Per germline, CDR1 SQVTM and CDR2 ANQGSEA. The CDR3 covers 13 residues. V lost 4 bases, J lost 9 bases, and 4 bases stayed unmatched. CDR3 sequence: CSVVTSGRVEQFF. The DNA of the CDR3 is TGCAGCGTTGTGACTAGCGGGAGAGTTGAGCAGTTCTTC.

This clone was counted a single time. The chain combines TRBV7-9 with TRBJ1-6; TRBD1 matches 9 bases. The length of the CDR3 is 15 residues. Germline-derived CDR1 and CDR2 are SEHNR and FQNEAQ (reference sequence). V was clipped by 3 bases and J by 9 bases; unmatched bases: 6. The DNA for the CDR3 is TGTGCCAGCAGCTTGGGCACAGGGGGCTTTTCACCCCTCCACTTT. It yields the protein CASSLGTGGFSPLHF.

As DNA, the CDR3 is TGCGCCAGCAGTGACCCTAGGAGGACCGACAATGAGCAGTTCTTC. Encoded protein: CASSDPRRTDNEQFF. The rearrangement links TRBV10-2 to TRBJ2-1; D is perhaps TRBD2 (5 bases). This CDR3 has 15 amino acids. The V end was cut by 3 bases, the J end by 5 bases, with 14 bases between. In germline, CDR1 is WSHSY, CDR2 SAAADI.

This clone was recorded a few times. The V gene is TRBV5-1, the J gene TRBJ1-1; D is unclear. Germline V CDR1 and CDR2: SGHRS, YFSETQ. CDR3 length equals 14 residues. V was clipped by 0 bases and J by 4 bases, with 10 bases between them. The CDR3 coding sequence is TGCGCCAGCAGCTTGGTATGGGTGGGCACTGAAGCTTTCTTT. Encoded protein: CASSLVWVGTEAFF.

The gene calls are TRBV25-1 and TRBJ2-3; D is ambiguous. The V and J ends lost 2 bases and 0 bases respectively, with 9 bases between them. Looked up from germline, CDR1 is MGHDK and CDR2 is SYGVNS. The CDR3 consists of 15 residues. In DNA, the CDR3 is TGTGCCAGCAGTGAAGACGGGTATAGCACAGATACGCAGTATTTT. It codes for CASSEDGYSTDTQYF.

This chain connects TRBV25-1 to TRBJ2-4; TRBD2 is a possible D gene (6 bases). Germline-derived CDR1 and CDR2 are MGHDK and SYGVNS. CDR3 size: 13 residues. Trimming took off 3 bases at V and 7 bases at J, with 10 bases between the two ends. CDR3 DNA sequence: TGTGCCAGCAGTGAGGGGGGAACCAACATTCAGTACTTC. This codes for CASSEGGTNIQYF.

The chain recombines TRBV6-6 with TRBJ1-1; D may be TRBD1 (5 bases). The CDR3 runs 11 residues. The germline V gene encodes CDR1 MNHNY and CDR2 SVGAGI (reference sequence). With 5 bases removed from V and 10 bases from J, the gap between germline ends came to 11 bases. Here the CDR3 reads CASSGDYGAFF. The CDR3, as DNA: TGTGCCAGCAGTGGGGACTATGGAGCTTTCTTT.

About this clone: Additional DNA sequences in this sample encode the identical CDR3. This rearrangement joins TRBV9 to TRBJ2-1; no reliable D call. This CDR3 has 13 amino acids. The germline gives CDR1 SGDLS, CDR2 YYNGEE. V lost 1 base to trimming and J lost 5 bases, with 7 bases between them. The CDR3 spells CASSVSGNNEQFF. The CDR3 nucleotides read TGTGCCAGCAGCGTATCGGGTAACAATGAGCAGTTCTTC.

V is TRBV11-3 and J is TRBJ2-7, with 8 bases fitting TRBD2. Germline loops: CDR1 SGHNT, CDR2 YENEEA. The CDR3 has 14 amino acids. J gave up 1 base and V 5 bases, and 4 bases lay outside the gene matches. CDR3 loop: CASSAGGGSYEQYF. The CDR3 DNA sequence: TGTGCCAGCAGCGCGGGGGGCGGATCCTACGAGCAGTACTTC.

The chain joins TRBV5-1 to TRBJ2-7; 10 bases line up with TRBD2. CDR1 is SGHRS and CDR2 is YFSETQ in the germline V gene. Trimming took 2 bases from V and 2 from J; bases not matched to a gene: 13. This CDR3 contains 18 residues. CDR3 sequence (DNA): TGCGCCAGCAGCTTCCCCGGTTGGCTAGCGGGGGTCACCTACGAGCAGTACTTC. As protein: CASSFPGWLAGVTYEQYF.